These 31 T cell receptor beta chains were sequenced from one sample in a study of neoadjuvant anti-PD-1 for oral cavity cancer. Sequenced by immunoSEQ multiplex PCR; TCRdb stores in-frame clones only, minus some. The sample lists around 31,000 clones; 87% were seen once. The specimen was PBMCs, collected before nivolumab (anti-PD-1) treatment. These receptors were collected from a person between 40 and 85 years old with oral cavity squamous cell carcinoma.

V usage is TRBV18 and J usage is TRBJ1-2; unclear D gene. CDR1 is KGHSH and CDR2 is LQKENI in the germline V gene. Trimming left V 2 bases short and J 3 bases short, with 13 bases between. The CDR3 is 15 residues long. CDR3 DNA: TGTGCCAGCTCACCAATGGTATCAGGCCACTATGGCTACACCTTC. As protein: CASSPMVSGHYGYTF.

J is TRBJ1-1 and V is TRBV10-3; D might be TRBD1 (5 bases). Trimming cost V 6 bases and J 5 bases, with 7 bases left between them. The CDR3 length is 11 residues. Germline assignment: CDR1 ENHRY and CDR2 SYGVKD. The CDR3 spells CAIRGGTEAFF. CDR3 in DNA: TGTGCCATCAGGGGGGGGACTGAAGCTTTCTTT.

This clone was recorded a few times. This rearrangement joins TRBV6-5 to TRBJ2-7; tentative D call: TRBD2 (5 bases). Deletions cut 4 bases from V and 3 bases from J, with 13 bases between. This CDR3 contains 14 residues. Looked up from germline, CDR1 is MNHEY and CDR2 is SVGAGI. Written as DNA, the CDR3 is TGTGCCAGCAGTTCCTTAGGACGGGGCTACGAGCAGTACTTC. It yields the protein CASSSLGRGYEQYF.

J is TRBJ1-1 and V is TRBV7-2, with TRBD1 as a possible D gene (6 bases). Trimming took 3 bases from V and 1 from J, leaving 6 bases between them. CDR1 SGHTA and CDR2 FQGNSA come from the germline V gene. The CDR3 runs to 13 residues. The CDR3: CASSLDRNTEAFF. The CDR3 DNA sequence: TGTGCCAGCAGCTTGGACAGGAACACTGAAGCTTTCTTT.

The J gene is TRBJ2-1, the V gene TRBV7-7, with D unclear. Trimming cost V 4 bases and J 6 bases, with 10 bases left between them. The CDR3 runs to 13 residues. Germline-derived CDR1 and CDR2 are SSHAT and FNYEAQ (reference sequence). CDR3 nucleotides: TGTGCCAGCAGCTCGGACCTATTCAATGAGCAGTTCTTC. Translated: CASSSDLFNEQFF. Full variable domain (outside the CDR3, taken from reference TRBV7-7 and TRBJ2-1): GAGVSQSPRYKVTKRGQDVTLRCDPISSHATLYWYQQALGQGPEFLTYFNYEAQPDKSGLPSDRFSAERPEGSISTLTIQRTEQRDSAMYRCASSSDLFNEQFFGPGTRLTVL.

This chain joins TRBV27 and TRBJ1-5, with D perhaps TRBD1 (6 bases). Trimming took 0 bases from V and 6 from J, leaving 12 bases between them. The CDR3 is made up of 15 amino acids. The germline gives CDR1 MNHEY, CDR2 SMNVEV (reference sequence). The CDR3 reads CASSLSGGPSQPQHF. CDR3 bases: TGTGCCAGCAGTTTATCTGGGGGGCCGAGTCAGCCCCAGCATTTT.

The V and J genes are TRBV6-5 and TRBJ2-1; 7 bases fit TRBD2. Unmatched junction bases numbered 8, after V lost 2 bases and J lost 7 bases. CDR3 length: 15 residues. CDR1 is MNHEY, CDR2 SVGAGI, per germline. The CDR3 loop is CASSYQRGSRNEQFF. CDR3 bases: TGTGCCAGCAGTTACCAGCGGGGTAGTAGGAATGAGCAGTTCTTC.

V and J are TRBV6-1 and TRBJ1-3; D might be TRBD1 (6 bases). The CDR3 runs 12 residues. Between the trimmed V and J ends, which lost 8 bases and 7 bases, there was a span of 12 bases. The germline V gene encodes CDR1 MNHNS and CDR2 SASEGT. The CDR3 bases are TGTGCCAGCGGGGGGCCAGGGAACACCATATATTTT. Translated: CASGGPGNTIYF.

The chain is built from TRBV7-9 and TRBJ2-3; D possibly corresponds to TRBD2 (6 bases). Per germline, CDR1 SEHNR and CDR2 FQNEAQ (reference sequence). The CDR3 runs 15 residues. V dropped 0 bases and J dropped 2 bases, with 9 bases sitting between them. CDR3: CASSLAGGYTDTQYF. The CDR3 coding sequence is TGTGCCAGCAGCTTAGCGGGGGGATACACAGATACGCAGTATTTT.

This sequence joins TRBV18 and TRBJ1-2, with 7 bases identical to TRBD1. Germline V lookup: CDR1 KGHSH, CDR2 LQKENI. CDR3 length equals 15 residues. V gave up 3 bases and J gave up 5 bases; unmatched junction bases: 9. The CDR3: CASSPSGDRDYGYTF. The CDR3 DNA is TGTGCCAGCTCACCTTCCGGGGACAGAGATTATGGCTACACCTTC.

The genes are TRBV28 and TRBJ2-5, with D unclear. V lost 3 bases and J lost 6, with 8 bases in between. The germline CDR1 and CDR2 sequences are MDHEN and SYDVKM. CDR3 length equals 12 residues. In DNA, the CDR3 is TGTGCCAGCAGTTTCCTTGCCCAGACCCAGTACTTC. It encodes CASSFLAQTQYF.

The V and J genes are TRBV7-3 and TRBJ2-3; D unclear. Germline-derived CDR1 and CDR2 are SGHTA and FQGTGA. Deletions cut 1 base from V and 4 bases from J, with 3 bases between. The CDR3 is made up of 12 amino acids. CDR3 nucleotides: TGTGCCAGCAGCTTAAACTCAGATACGCAGTATTTT. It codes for CASSLNSDTQYF.

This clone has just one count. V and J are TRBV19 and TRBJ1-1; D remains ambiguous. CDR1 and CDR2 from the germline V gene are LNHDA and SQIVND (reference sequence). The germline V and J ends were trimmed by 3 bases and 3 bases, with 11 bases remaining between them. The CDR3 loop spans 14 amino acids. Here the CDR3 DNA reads TGTGCCAGTAGTATGAACGAAGGACACACTGAAGCTTTCTTT. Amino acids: CASSMNEGHTEAFF.

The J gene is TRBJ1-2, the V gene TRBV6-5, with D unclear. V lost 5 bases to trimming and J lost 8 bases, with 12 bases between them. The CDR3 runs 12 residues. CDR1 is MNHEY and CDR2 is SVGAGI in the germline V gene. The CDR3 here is CASSTGEGGYTF. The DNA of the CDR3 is TGTGCCAGCAGTACCGGGGAAGGAGGCTACACCTTC.

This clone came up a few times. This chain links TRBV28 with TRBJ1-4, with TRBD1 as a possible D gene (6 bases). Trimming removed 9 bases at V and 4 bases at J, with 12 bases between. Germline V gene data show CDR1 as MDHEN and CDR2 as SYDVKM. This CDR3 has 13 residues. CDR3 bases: TGTGCCAGGTTGGACAGACTTAATGAAAAACTGTTTTTT. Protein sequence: CARLDRLNEKLFF.

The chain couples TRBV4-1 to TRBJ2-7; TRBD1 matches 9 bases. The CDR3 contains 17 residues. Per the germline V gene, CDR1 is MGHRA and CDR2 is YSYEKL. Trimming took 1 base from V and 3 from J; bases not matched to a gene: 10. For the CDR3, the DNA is TGCGCCAGCAGCCAAGGAGCTCCGGGACAGGGTTTCTACGAGCAGTACTTC. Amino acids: CASSQGAPGQGFYEQYF.

CDR3: CASRVLGGWQPQHF. CDR3 in DNA: TGTGCCAGCAGAGTGTTAGGGGGCTGGCAGCCCCAGCATTTT. This chain uses TRBV28 with TRBJ1-5, with 7 bases that match TRBD1. The ends lost 6 bases at V and 7 bases at J; junction bases unmatched: 9. CDR1 is MDHEN, CDR2 SYDVKM, per germline. The CDR3 length is 14 residues.

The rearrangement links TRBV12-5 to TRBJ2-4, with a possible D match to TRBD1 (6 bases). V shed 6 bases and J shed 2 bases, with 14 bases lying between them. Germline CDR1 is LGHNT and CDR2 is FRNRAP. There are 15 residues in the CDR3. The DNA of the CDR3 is TGTGCTAGTGGACACCACCGGGACACCAAAAACATTCAGTACTTC. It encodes CASGHHRDTKNIQYF.

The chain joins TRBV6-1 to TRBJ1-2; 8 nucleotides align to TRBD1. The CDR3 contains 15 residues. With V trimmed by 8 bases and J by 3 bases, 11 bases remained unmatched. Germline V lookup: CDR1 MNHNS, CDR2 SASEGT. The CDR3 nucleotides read TGTGCCAGCTACAGGGGGGGGGCGGAAGACTATGGCTACACCTTC. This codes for CASYRGGAEDYGYTF.

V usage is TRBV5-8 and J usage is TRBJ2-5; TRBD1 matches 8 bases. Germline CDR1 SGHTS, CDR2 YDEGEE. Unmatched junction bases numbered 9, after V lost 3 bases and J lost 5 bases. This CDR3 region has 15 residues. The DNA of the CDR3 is TGTGCCAGCAGCTCGCCCAGGGGGCAGTTCGAGACCCAGTACTTC. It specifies CASSSPRGQFETQYF.

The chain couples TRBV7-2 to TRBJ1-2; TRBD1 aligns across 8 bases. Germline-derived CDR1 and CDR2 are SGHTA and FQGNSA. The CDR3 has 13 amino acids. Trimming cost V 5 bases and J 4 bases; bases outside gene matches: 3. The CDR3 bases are TGTGCCAGCAGCGGGGGACAGGCCTATGGCTACACCTTC. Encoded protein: CASSGGQAYGYTF.

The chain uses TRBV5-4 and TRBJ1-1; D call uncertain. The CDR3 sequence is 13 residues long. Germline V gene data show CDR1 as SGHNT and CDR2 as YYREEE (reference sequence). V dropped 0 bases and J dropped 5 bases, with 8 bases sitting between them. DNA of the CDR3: TGTGCCAGCAGCTTGGCAGGTCCTACTGAAGCTTTCTTT. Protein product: CASSLAGPTEAFF.

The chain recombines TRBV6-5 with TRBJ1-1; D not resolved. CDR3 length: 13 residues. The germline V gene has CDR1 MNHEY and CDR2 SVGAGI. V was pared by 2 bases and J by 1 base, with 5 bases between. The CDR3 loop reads CASSYGTNTEAFF. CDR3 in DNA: TGTGCCAGCAGTTACGGAACGAACACTGAAGCTTTCTTT.

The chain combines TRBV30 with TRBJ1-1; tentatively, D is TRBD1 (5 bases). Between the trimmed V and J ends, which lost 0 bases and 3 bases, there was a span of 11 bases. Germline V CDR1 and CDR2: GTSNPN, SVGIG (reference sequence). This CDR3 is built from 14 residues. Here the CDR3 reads CAWSVSMGDTEAFF. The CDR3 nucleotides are TGTGCCTGGAGTGTATCGATGGGGGACACTGAAGCTTTCTTT.

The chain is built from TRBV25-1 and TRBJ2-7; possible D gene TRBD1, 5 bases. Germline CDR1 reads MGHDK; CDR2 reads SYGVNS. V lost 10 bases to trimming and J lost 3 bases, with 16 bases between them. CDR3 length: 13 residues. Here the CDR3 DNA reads TGTGCCAACCAGGGCGAACCGGGCTACGAGCAGTACTTC. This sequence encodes CANQGEPGYEQYF.

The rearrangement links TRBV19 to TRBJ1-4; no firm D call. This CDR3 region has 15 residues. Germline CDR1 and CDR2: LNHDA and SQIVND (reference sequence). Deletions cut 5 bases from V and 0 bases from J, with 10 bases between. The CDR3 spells CASSPMSATNEKLFF. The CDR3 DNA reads TGTGCCAGTAGTCCGATGTCTGCAACTAATGAAAAACTGTTTTTT.

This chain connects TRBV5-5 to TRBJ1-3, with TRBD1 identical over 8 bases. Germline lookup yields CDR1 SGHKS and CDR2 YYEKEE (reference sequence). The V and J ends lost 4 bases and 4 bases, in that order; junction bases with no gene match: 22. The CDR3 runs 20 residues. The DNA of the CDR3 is TGTGCCAGCAGCCCTATTGCCGGGACAGGCCTCACGTCGTCCGGAAACACCATATATTTT. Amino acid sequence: CASSPIAGTGLTSSGNTIYF.

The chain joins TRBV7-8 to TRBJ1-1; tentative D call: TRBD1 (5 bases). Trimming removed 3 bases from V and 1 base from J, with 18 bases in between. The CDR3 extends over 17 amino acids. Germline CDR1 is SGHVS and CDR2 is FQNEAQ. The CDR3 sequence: CASSFRVGRVPNTEAFF. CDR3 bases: TGTGCCAGCAGCTTTCGCGTGGGACGGGTTCCGAACACTGAAGCTTTCTTT.

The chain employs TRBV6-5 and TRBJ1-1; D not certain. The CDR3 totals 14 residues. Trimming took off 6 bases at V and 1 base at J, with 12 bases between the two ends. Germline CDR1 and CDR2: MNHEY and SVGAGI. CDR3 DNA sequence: TGTGCCAGCAGCCGCCGGTCGGGGAACACTGAAGCTTTCTTT. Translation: CASSRRSGNTEAFF.

The CDR3 reads CASSQTTMGAGYETQYF. DNA for the CDR3: TGCGCCAGCAGCCAAACTACCATGGGAGCGGGCTACGAGACCCAGTACTTC. This chain links TRBV4-3 with TRBJ2-5; the D gene is possibly TRBD2 (6 bases). V was clipped by 2 bases and J by 5 bases, with 21 bases between them. Germline V gives CDR1 LGHNA, CDR2 YSLEER. CDR3 length: 17 amino acids.

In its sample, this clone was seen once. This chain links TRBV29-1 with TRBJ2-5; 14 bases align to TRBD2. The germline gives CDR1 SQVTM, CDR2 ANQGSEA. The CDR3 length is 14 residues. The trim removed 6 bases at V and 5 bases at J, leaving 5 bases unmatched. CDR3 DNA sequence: TGCAGCGTGACTAGCGGGGGGGCCCGGGAGACCCAGTACTTC. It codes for CSVTSGGARETQYF.